The following is a T cell receptor beta chain sequence with its context. Its target is unknown. This record comes from a study of CD8+ T cells in alopecia areata. Study context: Treatment comprised oral tofacitinib, 5 to 10 mg twice daily, in treated patients.

Punch biopsies of lesional scalp, plus peripheral blood, were taken from alopecia areata patients. Study-wide results and limits: An increase in clonality over normal scalp was evident in lesional scalp, especially alopecia totalis/universalis. Scalp sequencing also captures normal skin's resident alphabeta T cells.

RNA, once extracted, was reverse transcribed into cDNA for use as the sequencing template. Here immunoSEQ multiplex PCR was the method, and the copy in TCRdb shows in-frame clones only, minus some. In the table there are about 140,000 clones, about half of which are singletons. The sequence was collected from a human donor with alopecia areata. Source: CD4+ T cells sorted from blood, taken at week 0.

In nucleotides, the CDR3 is TGTGCCAGCAGCCAGTCAGGGGGCGCCATTAATGAAAAACTGTTTTTT. It specifies CASSQSGGAINEKLFF. The V call is TRBV9, the J call TRBJ1-4, with TRBD1 matching 8 bases. The CDR3 has 16 amino acids. Germline CDR1 SGDLS, CDR2 YYNGEE. V shed 4 bases and J 4 bases; nucleotides not matched to a gene: 9.